This is a list of T cell receptor beta chains from one sample in a study of T cell repertoires in cytomegalovirus infection. In TCRdb, the reads were re-called with MiXCR into one record per CDR3 protein. The sample lists over 150,000 distinct CDR3 sequences; about 18% were seen once. Material for sequencing was CD8+ T cells from PBMCs. The source is a human donor in good health (CMV status not recorded). Some clones in this sample may be carry-over from other donors' samples. CDR3s include the opening cysteine and the closing phenylalanine or tryptophan. Fields, in order: clone size, V gene, J gene, D gene, CDR3 DNA, CDR3 protein. D genes are given only for firm matches. Size is stated for part of the rows, as once, few or many counts, or as a class when the clone is expanded.

>few|TRBV7-8|TRBJ2-5|TRBD2
TGTGCCAGCAGCGCCTTTAGCGGGGGGGTGGAGACCCAGTACTTC
CASSAFSGGVETQYF
>-|TRBV7-9|TRBJ2-7|TRBD1
TGTGCCAGCAGCTTAGTCGGGCTCGGGACAGGGGGCTCCTACGAGCAGTACTTC
CASSLVGLGTGGSYEQYF
>-|TRBV28|TRBJ1-4|-
TGTGCCAGCAGCCACCGGGACTCTTATGAAAAACTGTTTTTT
CASSHRDSYEKLFF
>few|TRBV7-9|TRBJ2-4|-
TGTGCCAGCAGCCCCGGGGAACTAGCCAAAAACATTCAGTACTTC
CASSPGELAKNIQYF
>many|TRBV7-2|TRBJ2-1|TRBD2
TGTGCCAGCAGCTTAAGACTAGCGGGGGTTGAGCAGTTCTTC
CASSLRLAGVEQFF
>-|TRBV12-3/TRBV12-4|TRBJ2-1|-
TGTGCCACCTCGGGGGCAGGTTACACCCATGAGCAGTTCTTC
CATSGAGYTHEQFF
>-|TRBV20-1|TRBJ1-2|TRBD1
TGCAGTGCTCGACAGGGGGCCGACTATGGCTACACCTTC
CSARQGADYGYTF
>once|TRBV5-5|TRBJ2-2|-
TGTGCCAGCAGCATCGACGAGTTCGCGAACACCGGGGAGCTGTTTTTT
CASSIDEFANTGELFF
>-|TRBV7-9|TRBJ2-1|TRBD2
TGTGCCAGCAGCCCAAGGACTAGCGGGTACAATGAGCAGTTCTTC
CASSPRTSGYNEQFF
>-|TRBV7-9|TRBJ2-7|TRBD2
TGTGCCAGCAGCGTGGATAGCGGGGGGCCTTACCCCTACGAGCAGTACTTC
CASSVDSGGPYPYEQYF
>-|TRBV27|TRBJ2-5|TRBD2
TGTGCCAGCAGTTTATATAACGGGAGGGGGGAGACCCAGTACTTC
CASSLYNGRGETQYF
>few|TRBV19|TRBJ2-5|-
TGTGCCAGTAGTCTTCCGGGACCCTCCGGAAAGACCCAGTACTTC
CASSLPGPSGKTQYF
>few|TRBV6-2/TRBV6-3|TRBJ1-1|TRBD1
TGTGCCAGCAGTCCACCGACAGGGGAAGACACTGAAGCTTTCTTT
CASSPPTGEDTEAFF
>-|TRBV19|TRBJ2-2|TRBD1
TGTGCCAGTAGCGGACAGGGAGTACGTCGTTTCGGGGAGCTGTTTTTT
CASSGQGVRRFGELFF
>-|TRBV4-3|TRBJ2-2|-
TGCGCCAGCAGCCAACACACCGGGGAGCTGTTTTTT
CASSQHTGELFF
>few|TRBV7-8|TRBJ1-2|TRBD1
TGTGCCAGCAGTCCAAAAGGGCCGGGACAGGGGCCGGCTAACTATGGCTACACCTTC
CASSPKGPGQGPANYGYTF
>-|TRBV10-2|TRBJ1-4|TRBD1
TGCGCCAGCAGTGAGCGTCAGGGGGTTGGAAAACTGTTTTTT
CASSERQGVGKLFF
>many|TRBV3-1|TRBJ2-3|-
TGTGCCAGCAGCCAAGATATCTGGGGGAGCACAGATACGCAGTATTTT
CASSQDIWGSTDTQYF
>few|TRBV7-8|TRBJ1-5|-
TGTGCCAGCAGTCGGGGGGATCAGCCCCAGCATTTT
CASSRGDQPQHF
>few|TRBV14|TRBJ2-7|-
TGTGCCAGCAGCCAAGGCTCAGGGAACGAGCAGTACTTC
CASSQGSGNEQYF
>-|TRBV12-3/TRBV12-4|TRBJ1-5|-
TGTGCCAGCAGTCCGGTCAGCAATCAGCCCCAGCATTTT
CASSPVSNQPQHF
>-|TRBV27|TRBJ2-6|-
TGTGCCAGCAGTTTATCTCTGTCTGGGGCCAACGTCCTGACTTTC
CASSLSLSGANVLTF
>many|TRBV7-2|TRBJ2-1|-
TGTGCCAGCGGTATACTCCGGGACCACCGGGGTGAGCAGTTCTTC
CASGILRDHRGEQFF
>-|TRBV7-9|TRBJ1-4|-
TGTGCCAGCAGCCCCCCCGGGACCGCGGAAAAACTGTTTTTT
CASSPPGTAEKLFF
>few|TRBV28|TRBJ1-2|-
TGTGCCAGCAGTTTGGTTCATTCGGGATACGGCTACACCTTC
CASSLVHSGYGYTF
>few|TRBV20-1|TRBJ2-1|-
TGCAGTGCTCGGCCACTTACAGGGCCTTTGTACAATGAGCAGTTCTTC
CSARPLTGPLYNEQFF
>-|TRBV10-2|TRBJ1-4|-
TGCGCCAGCAGTCCATTGAGCATGGCAACTAATGAAAAACTGTTTTTT
CASSPLSMATNEKLFF
>-|TRBV7-9|TRBJ1-4|-
TGTGCCAGCAGCCGTCGCAGGGAGGTTTCAACTAATGAAAAACTGTTTTTT
CASSRRREVSTNEKLFF
>-|TRBV6-5|TRBJ2-5|-
TGTGCCAGCAGTTACTCGATTGCCGATCCTGTACCAGGCCGCGCAGAGACCCAGTACTTC
CASSYSIADPVPGRAETQYF
>-|TRBV7-2|TRBJ2-7|-
TGTGCCAGCAGCTTCCCCGACTCGGGAAGCTCCTACGAGCAGTACTTC
CASSFPDSGSSYEQYF
>-|TRBV7-4|TRBJ2-1|-
TGTGCCAGCAGCTTAGTGCGGGACAATGAGCAGTTCTTC
CASSLVRDNEQFF
>few|TRBV2|TRBJ2-5|-
TGTGCCAGCCCCCTGAAAGTCCAGGGGCGCCAAGAGACCCAGTACTTC
CASPLKVQGRQETQYF
>few|TRBV2|TRBJ2-1|-
TGTGCCAGCAATGGGGGTTCGAATGAGCAGTTCTTC
CASNGGSNEQFF
>-|TRBV12-3/TRBV12-4|TRBJ1-2|-
TGTGCCAGCAGCTGGCGGACCGTTAACTATGGCTACACCTTC
CASSWRTVNYGYTF